The subject of this entry is one T cell receptor beta chain. Its antigen is unknown. These data originate in a study of cytomegalovirus exposure and HLA in healthy donors. Points from the study as a whole: Several of the most significant clusters appeared, in a later analysis, to be linked to common viral pathogens.

With 60 Vbeta and 13 Jbeta primers, the PCR was carried out. Generated by immunoSEQ multiplex PCR, the TCRdb table keeps only in-frame clones and is missing some. The table has about 150,000 clones, roughly 80% seen once. The sequence was collected from a man between 40 and 49 years old in good health and CMV-seropositive. Material for sequencing was PBMCs.

The chain's CDR3 is CASSSGTSGYNEQFF. The CDR3 DNA follows: TGTGCCAGCAGCTCCGGGACTAGCGGATACAATGAGCAGTTCTTC. V and J are TRBV7-7 and TRBJ2-1; 11 bases align to TRBD2. With V trimmed by 4 bases and J by 4 bases, 3 bases remained unmatched. This CDR3 is built from 15 residues. Germline V lookup: CDR1 SSHAT, CDR2 FNYEAQ (reference sequence).